A selection of T cell receptor beta chains follows, all from one sample in a study of CD8+CD57+ T cells in acquired aplastic anemia. MiXCR, applied by TCRdb to the reads, yields one record per CDR3 protein. The sample has 250,000 to 350,000 distinct CDR3 sequences, 56% seen once. Sequenced input: sorted CD4+, CD8+, or CD8+CD57+ T cells (not recorded which) from PBMCs. The receptors stem from a human donor with severe aplastic anemia or a healthy control (not recorded which). CDR3s include the opening cysteine and the closing phenylalanine or tryptophan. A D gene is named only where the DNA matches it firmly. The listing skips clone size in some rows; elsewhere it reads once, few, many or a size class.

J gene,D gene,V gene,clone size,CDR3 protein,CDR3 DNA
TRBJ1-1,NA,TRBV20-1,NA,CSAREAFF,TGCAGTGCTAGAGAAGCTTTCTTT
TRBJ1-1,NA,TRBV25-1,NA,CASSEAPGGGTEAFF,TGTGCCAGCAGTGAAGCGCCGGGAGGAGGCACTGAAGCTTTCTTT
TRBJ2-1,NA,TRBV7-2,NA,CASSLRRSSYNEQFF,TGTGCCAGCAGCTTAAGGCGGAGCTCCTACAATGAGCAGTTCTTC
TRBJ2-7,TRBD1,TRBV25-1,NA,CASSDPGTGGIYEQYF,TGTGCCAGCAGTGATCCCGGGACAGGGGGCATCTACGAGCAGTACTTC
TRBJ2-1,TRBD1,TRBV29-1,few,CSVDPRGFGNEQFF,TGCAGCGTTGACCCCAGGGGGTTCGGCAATGAGCAGTTCTTC
TRBJ2-7,TRBD1,TRBV7-2,NA,CASNRGAEQYF,TGTGCCAGCAACAGGGGGGCCGAGCAGTACTTC
TRBJ1-3,NA,TRBV7-2,NA,CASSRTAQGGGNTIYF,TGTGCCAGCAGCCGGACCGCACAGGGAGGTGGAAACACCATATATTTT
TRBJ2-2,TRBD1,TRBV5-1,NA,CASRPDRETGELFF,TGCGCCAGCAGACCGGACAGGGAAACCGGGGAGCTGTTTTTT
TRBJ1-6,NA,TRBV7-9,many,CASSLVGQGRSPLHF,TGTGCCAGCAGCTTAGTTGGGCAGGGAAGGTCACCCCTCCACTTT
TRBJ2-1,TRBD2,TRBV20-1,many,CSARQFGTSSYNEQFF,TGCAGTGCTAGACAATTCGGGACTAGCAGCTACAATGAGCAGTTCTTC
TRBJ2-1,NA,TRBV2,NA,CASRMPGLPLPEQFF,TGTGCCAGCAGGATGCCGGGACTCCCGTTACCTGAGCAGTTCTTC
TRBJ2-6,NA,TRBV9,NA,CASSVGAKAGANVLTF,TGTGCCAGCAGCGTAGGCGCAAAGGCTGGGGCCAACGTCCTGACTTTC
TRBJ1-5,NA,TRBV7-6,NA,CASKLGGGQNQPQHF,TGTGCCAGCAAGCTGGGTGGGGGGCAGAATCAGCCCCAGCATTTT
TRBJ2-3,NA,TRBV9,NA,CASSRSGDTQYF,TGTGCCAGCAGCCGCAGCGGTGATACGCAGTATTTT
TRBJ2-7,TRBD1,TRBV18,many,CASSPVGTGGGEQYF,TGTGCCAGCTCACCCGTCGGGACAGGGGGTGGGGAGCAGTACTTC
TRBJ2-7,NA,TRBV15,NA,CATSRTGAPDEQYF,TGTGCCACCAGCAGAACGGGCGCTCCCGACGAGCAGTACTTC
TRBJ2-1,TRBD2,TRBV5-5,NA,CASSPPGGTGDEQFF,TGTGCCAGCAGTCCACCGGGGGGGACGGGGGATGAGCAGTTCTTC
TRBJ1-4,NA,TRBV7-9,NA,CASTSTTGFEKLFF,TGTGCCAGCACCTCAACCACGGGGTTTGAAAAACTGTTTTTT
TRBJ1-1,NA,TRBV15,few,CATSITGRKNTEAFF,TGTGCCACCAGCATAACAGGGAGGAAGAACACTGAAGCTTTCTTT
TRBJ1-1,NA,TRBV12-3/TRBV12-4,many,CASSHQRGGTEAFF,TGTGCCAGCAGTCATCAAAGGGGCGGAACTGAAGCTTTCTTT
TRBJ2-2,TRBD1,TRBV4-3,NA,CASSQHRGTDTGELFF,TGCGCCAGCAGCCAACACAGGGGCACGGACACCGGGGAGCTGTTTTTT
TRBJ1-2,NA,TRBV7-6,NA,CASSLGRTANYGYTF,TGTGCCAGCAGCTTAGGCCGGACTGCTAACTATGGCTACACCTTC
TRBJ2-3,TRBD2,TRBV5-8,NA,CARSLTGTSSSAQYF,TGTGCCAGGAGCTTGACCGGGACTAGTTCCTCTGCGCAGTATTTT
TRBJ2-3,NA,TRBV15,few,CATSRGVGTDTQYF,TGTGCCACCAGCAGAGGGGTCGGGACAGATACGCAGTATTTT
TRBJ1-6,TRBD1,TRBV30,many,CAWNPGQGINSPLHF,TGTGCCTGGAATCCCGGACAGGGGATCAATTCACCCCTCCACTTT
TRBJ2-7,TRBD2,TRBV20-1,few,CSAPASGIYEQYF,TGCAGTGCTCCGGCTAGCGGGATTTACGAGCAGTACTTC
TRBJ1-2,NA,TRBV20-1,many,CSAWGSGNYGYTF,TGCAGTGCTTGGGGGTCAGGGAACTATGGCTACACCTTC
TRBJ1-4,NA,TRBV7-9,NA,CASSSGFKGRAAEKLFF,TGTGCCAGCAGCTCAGGATTTAAAGGCAGGGCAGCCGAAAAACTGTTTTTT
TRBJ2-3,TRBD2,TRBV20-1,many,CSAKSSQAGSTDTQYF,TGCAGTGCTAAATCTTCGCAAGCGGGAAGCACAGATACGCAGTATTTT
TRBJ2-1,TRBD2,TRBV20-1,NA,CSGTSGRVNEQFF,TGCAGTGGGACTAGCGGGAGGGTAAATGAGCAGTTCTTC
TRBJ2-1,NA,TRBV7-6,few,CASSLSRMDEQFF,TGTGCCAGCAGCTTATCCAGGATGGATGAGCAGTTCTTC
TRBJ2-5,TRBD2,TRBV5-1,NA,CASSLTSGETQYF,TGCGCCAGCAGCTTGACTAGCGGGGAGACCCAGTACTTC
TRBJ1-5,NA,TRBV15,NA,CANSRTSNHPQHF,TGTGCAAACAGCAGGACGAGCAATCATCCCCAGCATTTT
TRBJ1-2,NA,TRBV7-8,NA,CASSLRLGGGYGYTF,TGTGCCAGCAGCTTACGGTTGGGGGGAGGCTATGGCTACACCTTC
TRBJ2-5,NA,TRBV6-1,NA,CASSEELGDQTQYF,TGTGCCAGCAGTGAAGAATTAGGGGACCAGACCCAGTACTTC
TRBJ1-1,NA,TRBV10-1,NA,CAGRGKDTEAFF,TGCGCGGGACGGGGGAAGGACACTGAAGCTTTCTTT
TRBJ1-5,NA,TRBV19,few,CASSIGYSNQPQHF,TGTGCCAGTAGTATTGGGTATAGCAATCAGCCCCAGCATTTT
TRBJ1-2,NA,TRBV20-1,NA,CSAPHPNYGYTF,TGCAGTGCCCCACACCCAAACTATGGCTACACCTTC
TRBJ2-5,TRBD2,TRBV10-3,NA,CASSRVAGDQETQYF,TGTGCCAGTTCCCGGGTAGCGGGGGACCAAGAGACCCAGTACTTC
TRBJ1-1,NA,TRBV5-1,NA,CASSLIKGENTEAFF,TGCGCCAGCAGCTTAATCAAGGGGGAGAACACTGAAGCTTTCTTT
TRBJ1-2,TRBD1,TRBV24-1,NA,CATSGDSDYGYTF,TGTGCCACCAGTGGGGACAGTGACTATGGCTACACCTTC
TRBJ2-3,TRBD2,TRBV9,NA,CASSVVYGGSTDTQYF,TGTGCCAGCAGCGTAGTTTACGGGGGGAGCACAGATACGCAGTATTTT
TRBJ2-1,TRBD1,TRBV24-1,NA,CATSVRDRPYNEQFF,TGTGCCACCAGTGTACGGGACAGGCCCTACAATGAGCAGTTCTTC
TRBJ1-4,TRBD1,TRBV30,few,CAWSTPGQTNEKLFF,TGTGCCTGGAGTACCCCGGGACAGACTAATGAAAAACTGTTTTTT
TRBJ1-5,NA,TRBV7-8,NA,CASSSSRVFGNQPQHF,TGTGCCAGCAGCTCGTCCAGGGTTTTCGGCAATCAGCCCCAGCATTTT
TRBJ2-7,TRBD2,TRBV7-6,NA,CASSRGLVKHEQYF,TGTGCCAGCAGCCGAGGACTAGTGAAACACGAGCAGTACTTC